This entry is about one T cell receptor beta chain. This specimen belongs to a study of blood T cells in healthy people across ages. The germline V gene has CDR1 SGHRS and CDR2 YFSETQ. The CDR3 has 17 residues. V was clipped by 0 bases and J by 9 bases, with 19 bases between them. The authors ran a second PCR of about 7 to 11 cycles using a sample-barcoded 5' primer and a J-beta primer mix. TCRdb analysed the 5' RACE reads with MiXCR anew, one entry per CDR3 protein. The repertoire holds over 550,000 distinct CDR3 sequences, with about 28% as singletons. Sequencing used blood. This chain links TRBV5-1 with TRBJ1-6; D possibly corresponds to TRBD1 (5 bases). The source is a woman older than 75 in good health. CDR3 amino acids: CASSLAGIGARGSPLHF. The CDR3 DNA sequence: TGCGCCAGCAGCTTGGCCGGTATAGGGGCAAGGGGTTCACCCCTCCACTTT.